The entry below describes one TCR beta chain. Its cognate antigen has yet to be identified. No base quality values were provided; no much bigger clone lies one nucleotide off. Repertoires were sampled repeatedly over the course of chemoradiotherapy so that clonal expansion in the tumor microenvironment could be followed. V was cut back by 3 bases and J by 3 bases, leaving a gap of 15 bases between them. CDR1 and CDR2, looked up from the germline V gene (reference sequence), are LNHDA and SQIVND. The CDR3 sequence holds 16 residues, the cysteine and phenylalanine included. CDR3 DNA is the only sequence kept; it has 48 bases, read in frame from the first base. This sample stems from a study of chemoradiotherapy in HPV16-positive cancers (dated by TCRdb to between 2022 and 2023). General notes on the study: Candidate HPV-specific T-cell clones and common TCR motifs were defined through functional T-cell assays on cells from a couple of HPV16-positive patients. The candidate HPV-specific TCRs and motifs were then tracked in TCR repertoires from 80 to 95 patients with HPV-related cancers. The study asked whether T-cell immunity against the HPV oncoproteins E6 and E7 changes during chemoradiotherapy and whether it affects survival. What the authors observed across the whole study: In HPV16-positive patients, expansion of HPV-responsive T cells during chemoradiotherapy was found to be associated with improved recurrence-free survival. The survival association was reported for HPV16-positive patients, and the functional definition of HPV-specific T cells was derived from only two HPV16-positive patients. Expansion of candidate HPV-specific clones and E7-related TCR motifs was observed in the tumor microenvironment during treatment, whereas no such expansion was observed for non-HPV-specific T cells.

Receptor amplification or capture employed the immunoSEQ multiplex PCR assay. TCRdb provides this immuneACCESS table in a form limited to in-frame rearrangements. Some clones are lacking; in checked studies, under half of them reflect an unresolved V gene, and why the rest are absent is not known. The sample table records about 30,000 clones; more than 80% of these occur just once. The ten largest clones represent roughly 5.5% of the sample. Here the chain combines TRBV19 and TRBJ2-1; the D call is possibly TRBD1 or TRBD2, each sharing 5 bases. The receptor was isolated from a human donor with HPV-associated anogenital cancer. The input for sequencing was blood, taken from a patient who underwent chemoradiotherapy. In nucleotide form, the sequence is TGTGCCAGTAGTATTGCCGGGACGGAAGGCTACAATGAGCAGTTCTTC. Its protein reads: CASSIAGTEGYNEQFF.